These 13 T cell receptor beta chains came from one sample sequenced in a study of T cell changes during pregnancy in multiple sclerosis. TCRdb's copy holds only in-frame clones and misses some; the assay was immunoSEQ multiplex PCR. The profile covers about 49,000 clones, with 90% appearing a single time and about 5.1% taken by the ten largest. Sample: peripheral blood, taken after pregnancy. These receptor sequences come from a female donor in good health, enrolled as a control in a pregnancy study.

The sample holds one count of this clone. V and J are TRBV6-5 and TRBJ2-2; 8 nucleotides agree with TRBD2. This CDR3 spans 16 amino acids. The V gene's germline CDR1 is MNHEY and CDR2 SVGAGI. V lost 0 bases to trimming and J lost 6 bases; unmatched junction nucleotides: 6. CDR3 nucleotide sequence: TGTGCCAGCAGTTACTCACCGGGAGGGGGGGCCGGGGAGCTGTTTTTT. This codes for CASSYSPGGGAGELFF.

The rearrangement uses TRBV11-1 and TRBJ1-1; 7 nucleotides agree with TRBD1. Trimming at V came to 5 bases and at J to 1 base, leaving 10 bases not matched to a gene. Per germline, CDR1 SGHAT and CDR2 FQDESV (reference sequence). The CDR3 loop spans 16 amino acids. The CDR3 sequence is CASSRTGAVGNTEAFF. Here the CDR3 DNA reads TGTGCCAGCAGCAGGACAGGTGCGGTGGGGAACACTGAAGCTTTCTTT.

The rearrangement uses TRBV28 and TRBJ2-7; D is possibly TRBD2 (6 bases). From germline, CDR1 is MDHEN and CDR2 SYDVKM. This CDR3 contains 16 residues. Trimming took 2 bases from V and 0 from J, leaving 14 bases between them. As DNA, the CDR3 is TGTGCCAGCAGTTTAAGTCGGGGGTCAGCCTCCTACGAGCAGTACTTC. This encodes CASSLSRGSASYEQYF.

The CDR3 bases are TGCGCCAGCAGCCGGGACAGGGGGGACTCACCCCTCCACTTT. The encoded protein is CASSRDRGDSPLHF. This sequence joins TRBV5-1 and TRBJ1-6; 11 nucleotides match TRBD1. J lost 10 bases, V lost 4 bases, and 4 bases had no gene match. The length of the CDR3 is 14 residues. Germline values: CDR1 SGHRS, CDR2 YFSETQ.

The genes are TRBV29-1 and TRBJ2-1, with 7 positions matching TRBD2. Germline V CDR1 and CDR2: SQVTM, ANQGSEA. Trimming removed 2 bases from V and 4 bases from J; junction bases left unmatched: 2. This CDR3 is built from 13 residues. CDR3 DNA sequence: TGCAGCGTTGAATGGCGGGGGTACAATGAGCAGTTCTTC. Translated, it gives CSVEWRGYNEQFF.

This clone was counted between two and nine times. This chain connects TRBV5-1 to TRBJ2-1; 9 bases are shared with TRBD1. This CDR3 has 17 residues. Germline CDR1 reads SGHRS; CDR2 reads YFSETQ. After removal of 4 bases from V and 7 bases from J, the junction contained 15 bases not matched to a gene. CDR3 amino acids: CASSDQPGQGSNNEQFF. For the CDR3, the DNA is TGCGCCAGCAGCGACCAACCGGGACAGGGTAGTAATAATGAGCAGTTCTTC.

This clone appeared once. J is TRBJ1-6 and V is TRBV19, with D unclear. Germline values: CDR1 LNHDA, CDR2 SQIVND (reference sequence). The CDR3 length is 13 residues. V was shortened by 5 bases and J by 7 bases, with 9 bases between the two germline ends. Here the CDR3 DNA reads TGTGCCAGTAGTTCGGAGATCAATTCACCCCTCCACTTT. This gives the protein CASSSEINSPLHF.

The gene calls are TRBV7-3 and TRBJ1-1; TRBD1 agrees at 10 bases. This CDR3 contains 13 residues. Germline assignment: CDR1 SGHTA and CDR2 FQGTGA. The V and J ends lost 5 bases and 8 bases, in that order; junction bases with no gene match: 5. CDR3 nucleotide sequence: TGTGCCAGCAGCGCGAGACAGGGGGCAGAAGCTTTCTTT. Translating it yields CASSARQGAEAFF.

This chain connects TRBV28 to TRBJ2-7, with a possible D match to TRBD2 (5 bases). V was cut by 5 bases and J by 7 bases, with 15 bases left in between. This CDR3 is 13 amino acids long. Germline assignment: CDR1 MDHEN and CDR2 SYDVKM. The CDR3 DNA is TGTGCCAGCAGTCCCGGACTCGGCTATGAGCAGTACTTC. Translation: CASSPGLGYEQYF.

The chain couples TRBV10-3 to TRBJ1-2; D remains unclear. The germline CDR1 and CDR2 sequences are ENHRY and SYGVKD. This CDR3 is 15 amino acids long. V shed 4 bases and J shed 8 bases, with 20 bases lying between them. CDR3: CAISGQTPVGEGYTF. The CDR3 nucleotides read TGTGCCATCAGTGGCCAGACCCCAGTGGGAGAAGGCTACACCTTC.

The chain links TRBV6-5 to TRBJ2-5; perhaps TRBD1 as D (6 bases). V lost 4 bases, J lost 1 base, and 16 bases lay in between. CDR1 and CDR2 (germline): MNHEY, SVGAGI. The CDR3 totals 16 residues. The CDR3 DNA is TGTGCCAGCAGTTCCTCCAGGGGAAGGGGCCAAGAGACCCAGTACTTC. Its translation is CASSSSRGRGQETQYF.

The chain has TRBV10-2 and TRBJ2-7; 7 positions agree with TRBD1. V lost 4 bases and J lost 1; bases outside the gene matches: 4. The germline V gene encodes CDR1 WSHSY and CDR2 SAAADI. This CDR3 has 14 residues. This CDR3 is CASSVSGGSYEQYF. The CDR3 coding sequence is TGCGCCAGCAGTGTCTCAGGGGGTTCCTACGAGCAGTACTTC.

V and J are TRBV4-1 and TRBJ1-2; possibly TRBD1 for D (5 bases). The V end was cut by 0 bases, the J end by 8 bases, with 13 bases between. CDR1 MGHRA and CDR2 YSYEKL come from the germline V gene. This CDR3 region has 14 residues. For the CDR3, the DNA is TGCGCCAGCAGCCAAGATTTCGGGGGGGACGGCTACACCTTC. It translates to CASSQDFGGDGYTF.